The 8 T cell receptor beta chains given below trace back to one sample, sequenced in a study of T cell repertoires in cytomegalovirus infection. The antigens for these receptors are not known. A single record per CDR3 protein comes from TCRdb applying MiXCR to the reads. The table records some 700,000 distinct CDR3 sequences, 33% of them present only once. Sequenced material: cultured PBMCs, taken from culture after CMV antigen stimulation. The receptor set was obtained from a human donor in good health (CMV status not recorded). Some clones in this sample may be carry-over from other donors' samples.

CDR3 region: CASSSPAEFSTDTQYF. CDR3 DNA sequence: TGCGCCAGCAGCTCCCCAGCGGAATTTAGCACAGATACGCAGTATTTT. V and J are TRBV4-1 and TRBJ2-3; a weak D match, TRBD2 (5 bases). CDR3 length: 16 amino acids. The V end was cut by 5 bases, the J end by 0 bases, with 15 bases between. The germline CDR1 and CDR2 sequences are MGHRA and YSYEKL.

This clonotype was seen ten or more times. This CDR3 reads CASSLQGIGRNNSPLHF. In DNA form, the CDR3 reads TGTGCCAGCAGCCTACAGGGTATTGGGCGAAATAATTCACCCCTCCACTTT. The chain joins TRBV7-2 to TRBJ1-6; a possible D gene is TRBD1 (6 bases). CDR3 length equals 17 residues. V shed 5 bases and J shed 5 bases, with 19 bases lying between them. From germline, CDR1 is SGHTA and CDR2 FQGNSA.

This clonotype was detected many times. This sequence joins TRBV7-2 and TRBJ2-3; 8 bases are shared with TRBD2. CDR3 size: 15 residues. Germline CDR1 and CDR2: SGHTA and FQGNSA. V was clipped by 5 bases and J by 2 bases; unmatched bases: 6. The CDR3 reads CASSTGLASTDTQYF. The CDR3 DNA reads TGTGCCAGCAGCACCGGACTAGCTTCCACAGATACGCAGTATTTT.

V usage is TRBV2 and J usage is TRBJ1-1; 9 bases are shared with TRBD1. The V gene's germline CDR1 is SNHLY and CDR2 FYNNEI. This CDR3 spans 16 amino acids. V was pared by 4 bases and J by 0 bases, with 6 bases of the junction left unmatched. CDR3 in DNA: TGTGCCAGCAGTGGGACAGGGGCTATCCTGAACACTGAAGCTTTCTTT. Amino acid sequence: CASSGTGAILNTEAFF.

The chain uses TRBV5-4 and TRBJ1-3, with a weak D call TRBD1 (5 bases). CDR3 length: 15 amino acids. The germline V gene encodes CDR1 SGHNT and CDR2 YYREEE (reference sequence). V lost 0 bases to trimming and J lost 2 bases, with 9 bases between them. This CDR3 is CASSLAETAGNTIYF. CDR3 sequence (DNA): TGTGCCAGCAGCTTGGCTGAGACAGCTGGAAACACCATATATTTT.

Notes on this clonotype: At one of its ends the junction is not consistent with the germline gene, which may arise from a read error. CDR3 amino acids: CASSLVRGYSNQPQRF. CDR3 DNA: TGTGCCAGCAGCTTGGTCAGGGGATATAGCAATCAGCCCCAGCGTTTT. This chain joins TRBV7-8 and TRBJ1-5; perhaps TRBD1 as D (6 bases). CDR1 is SGHVS and CDR2 is FQNEAQ in the germline V gene. The CDR3 is 16 residues long.

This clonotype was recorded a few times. CDR3 residues: CASRRTNKGNQPQHF. Here the CDR3 DNA reads TGTGCCAGCCGAAGAACCAACAAAGGCAATCAGCCCCAGCATTTT. The chain carries TRBV6-5 and TRBJ1-5; D gene uncertain. Germline CDR1 MNHEY, CDR2 SVGAGI. V was shortened by 8 bases and J by 2 bases, with 16 bases between the two germline ends. CDR3 length: 15 amino acids.

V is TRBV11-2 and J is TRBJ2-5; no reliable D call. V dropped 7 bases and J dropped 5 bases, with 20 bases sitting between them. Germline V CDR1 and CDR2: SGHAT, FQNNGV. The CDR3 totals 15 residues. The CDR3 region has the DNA TGTGCCAGCACCTTTCTCCGCCTATCCCGGGAGACCCAGTACTTC. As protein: CASTFLRLSRETQYF.